The 2 T cell receptor beta chains below all came from one sample that was sequenced in a study of CD8 T cells in ankylosing spondylitis. TCRdb processed the 5' RACE reads anew with MiXCR; each CDR3 protein has one entry. This sample has 200,000 to 250,000 distinct CDR3 sequences; roughly 8.2% occur once, and the top ten carry around 4.9%. Sequences were obtained from blood, either unsorted or a sorted T cell fraction (not recorded which). Every receptor here comes from a female donor with ankylosing spondylitis or in good health (not recorded which).

This clonotype has ten or more counts. This chain uses TRBV20-1 with TRBJ2-2, with unresolved D. The ends were cut back, 4 bases at V and 6 bases at J, with 12 bases in the middle. The CDR3 contains 13 residues. Germline-derived CDR1 and CDR2 are DFQATT and SNEGSKA (reference sequence). In nucleotides, the CDR3 is TGCAGTGCTAAGGGCGCTTTTCCCGGGGAGCTGTTTTTT. Its protein product is CSAKGAFPGELFF.

This chain uses TRBV7-2 with TRBJ1-6; 8 nucleotides line up with TRBD1. V gave up 3 bases and J gave up 5 bases; unmatched junction bases: 9. From germline, CDR1 is SGHTA and CDR2 FQGNSA. This CDR3 is 17 amino acids long. CDR3 amino acids: CASSFPRTGTDNSPLHF. In nucleotides, the CDR3 is TGTGCCAGCAGCTTCCCACGGACAGGGACAGATAATTCACCCCTCCACTTT.